The sequence of this T cell receptor (beta chain) was determined in a study of cytomegalovirus exposure and HLA in healthy donors. General observations from the study: It emerged from a later analysis that several of the most significant clusters appeared to be linked to common viral pathogens. The authors assumed roughly uniform sequencing depth across donors for presence/absence analyses.

Germline V gene data show CDR1 as SGHRS and CDR2 as YFSETQ. Trimming took 4 bases from V and 12 from J; bases not matched to a gene: 8. The CDR3 is 13 residues long. As to this clone: What it recognizes is unknown.

The study ran its PCR with 60 Vbeta and 13 Jbeta primers. TCRdb keeps only in-frame clones here, not all; method: immunoSEQ multiplex PCR. The sample includes around 130,000 clones, 80% to 85% seen only once; the top ten take less than 2.5%. This chain links TRBV5-1 with TRBJ1-1; 11 bases are shared with TRBD1. The clonotype was recovered from a woman between 35 and 50 years old in good health and CMV-seronegative. Sample: PBMCs. CDR3 in DNA: TGCGCCAGCAGCCTCGGATGGACAGGGGGCTCTTTCTTT. It encodes CASSLGWTGGSFF.